This T cell receptor (beta chain) was found in a study of response to subunit inactivated influenza vaccine. Germline V gives CDR1 SGHRS, CDR2 YFSETQ. The CDR3 has 15 residues. V gave up 0 bases and J gave up 0 bases, with 9 bases separating them. TCRdb ran MiXCR on the RT-PCR reads and lists one entry per CDR3 protein. Of about 540,000 distinct CDR3 sequences in the sample, under 30% were seen once. Separately, the same data were catalogued under a study of T cells expressing NK-cell markers. That source notes: Generation of TCR beta cDNA was performed by 5'RACE template switching incorporating UMIs. Sorted CD3+CD56+NKG2C+, CD3+CD56+NKG2C- and CD3+CD56-NKG2C+ T-cell subsets were beta-chain profiled. Among the eight sequenced donors, seven tested HCMV-seropositive and one tested seronegative.

The rearrangement joins TRBV5-1 to TRBJ2-5; TRBD1 is a possible D gene (5 bases). This clonotype was obtained from a man aged 45 to 65 who received an inactivated influenza vaccine. Material: CD4+ T cells sorted from PBMCs, obtained 11 to 12 days after vaccination. The CDR3 here is CASSLAGHNQETQYF. The DNA of the CDR3 is TGCGCCAGCAGCTTGGCAGGGCATAACCAAGAGACCCAGTACTTC.